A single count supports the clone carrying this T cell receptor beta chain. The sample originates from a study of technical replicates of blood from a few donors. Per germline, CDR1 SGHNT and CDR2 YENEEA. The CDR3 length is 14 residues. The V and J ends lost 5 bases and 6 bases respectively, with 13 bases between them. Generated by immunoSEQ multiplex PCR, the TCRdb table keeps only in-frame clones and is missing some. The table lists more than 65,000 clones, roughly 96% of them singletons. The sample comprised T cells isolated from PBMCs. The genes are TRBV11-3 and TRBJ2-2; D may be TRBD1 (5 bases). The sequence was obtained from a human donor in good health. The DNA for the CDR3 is TGTGCCAGCAGCCACACAGGAAACGCCGGGGAGCTGTTTTTT. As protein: CASSHTGNAGELFF.